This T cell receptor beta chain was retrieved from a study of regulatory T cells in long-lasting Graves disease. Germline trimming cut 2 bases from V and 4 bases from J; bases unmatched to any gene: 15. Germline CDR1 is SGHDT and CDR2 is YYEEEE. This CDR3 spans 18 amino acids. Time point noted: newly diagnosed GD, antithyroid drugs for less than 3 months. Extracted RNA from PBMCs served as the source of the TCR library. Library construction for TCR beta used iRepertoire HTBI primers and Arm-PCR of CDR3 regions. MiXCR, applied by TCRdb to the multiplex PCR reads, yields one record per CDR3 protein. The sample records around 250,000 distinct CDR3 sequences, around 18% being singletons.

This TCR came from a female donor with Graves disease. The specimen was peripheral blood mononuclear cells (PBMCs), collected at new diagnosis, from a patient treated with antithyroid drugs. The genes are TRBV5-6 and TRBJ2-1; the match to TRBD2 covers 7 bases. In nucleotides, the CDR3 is TGTGCCAGCAGCTTATCGATTACAGCGGGGTCGATTTACAATGAGCAGTTCTTC. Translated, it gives CASSLSITAGSIYNEQFF.